The 4 T cell receptor beta chains given below trace back to one sample, sequenced in a study of human T cells and chemical hapten exposure. TCRdb redid the calling of the RACE reads with MiXCR, one entry per CDR3 protein. The sample has some 110,000 distinct CDR3 sequences, less than 45% seen once. Time point indicated: patch test 3, about 24 weeks after DPC sensitization. Treatment meaning: therapeutic diphenylcyclopropenone sensitization with weekly scalp DPC. The specimen was whole blood, collected in connection with sensitization to the hapten diphenylcyclopropenone (DPC). Receptors were obtained from a man aged 40-55 years with alopecia areata. Some clones in this sample may be carry-over from other donors' samples.

The chain is built from TRBV7-2 and TRBJ2-1, with D perhaps matching TRBD1 (7 bases). Between the trimmed V and J ends, which lost 6 bases and 8 bases, there was a span of 11 bases. Germline V gives CDR1 SGHTA, CDR2 FQGNSA. There are 12 residues in the CDR3. CDR3 amino acids: CASSQGDYEQFF. The CDR3 bases are TGTGCCAGCAGTCAGGGGGACTATGAGCAGTTCTTC.

The genes are TRBV9 and TRBJ1-1, with D possibly TRBD1 on 5 matching bases. Germline CDR1 SGDLS, CDR2 YYNGEE. The V end was cut by 5 bases, the J end by 7 bases, with 27 bases between. CDR3 length equals 17 residues. CDR3 DNA: TGTGCCAGCAGAAGAAGCCGGGACCCAACGGGTATAGATGAAGCTTTCTTT. This sequence encodes CASRRSRDPTGIDEAFF.

The CDR3 nucleotides are TGTGCCATCAGTGAGTCAGGGCTATCAGCCAAAAACATTCAGTACTTC. It yields the protein CAISESGLSAKNIQYF. The chain links TRBV10-3 to TRBJ2-4, with D unresolved. Trimming removed 0 bases from V and 0 bases from J, with 9 bases in between. The CDR3 runs to 16 residues. Germline CDR1 is ENHRY and CDR2 is SYGVKD.

The rearrangement joins TRBV20-1 to TRBJ2-3, with TRBD2 identical over 12 bases. This CDR3 contains 17 residues. V was pared by 6 bases and J by 0 bases, with 10 bases of the junction left unmatched. CDR1 and CDR2 from the germline V gene are DFQATT and SNEGSKA (reference sequence). The CDR3 protein is CSAPRTSGVSSTDTQYF. The CDR3 nucleotides read TGCAGTGCCCCCAGGACTAGCGGGGTCTCTAGCACAGATACGCAGTATTTT.